This T cell receptor (beta chain) came from a study of control samples from healthy donors and cancer patients. The V gene end was trimmed by 10 bases and the J gene end by 7 bases; junction bases not matched to a gene: 5. From germline, CDR1 is SNHLY and CDR2 FYNNEI. This CDR3 comprises 14 residues. The data were produced by immunoSEQ multiplex PCR, yet TCRdb's version contains in-frame clones alone and is incomplete. This sample yields about 170,000 clones, of which about nine tenths are seen a single time; more than 1.3% belongs to the top ten. This sequence joins TRBV2 and TRBJ1-6; 12 bases agree with TRBD1. This receptor was obtained from a young woman in good health. The specimen sequenced was blood. CDR3 nucleotide sequence: TGTGCCAAGGGACAGGGGGCGCGAAATTCACCCCTCCACTTT. It specifies CAKGQGARNSPLHF.